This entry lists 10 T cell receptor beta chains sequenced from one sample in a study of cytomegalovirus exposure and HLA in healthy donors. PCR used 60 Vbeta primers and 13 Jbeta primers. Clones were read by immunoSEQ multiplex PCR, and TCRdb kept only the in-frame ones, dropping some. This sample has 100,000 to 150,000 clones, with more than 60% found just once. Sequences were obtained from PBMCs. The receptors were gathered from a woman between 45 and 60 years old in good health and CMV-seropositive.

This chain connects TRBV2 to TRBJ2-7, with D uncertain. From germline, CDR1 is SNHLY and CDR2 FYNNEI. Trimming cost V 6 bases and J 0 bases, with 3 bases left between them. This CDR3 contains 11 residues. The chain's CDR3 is CASRLSYEQYF. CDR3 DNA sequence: TGTGCCAGCAGACTCTCCTACGAGCAGTACTTC.

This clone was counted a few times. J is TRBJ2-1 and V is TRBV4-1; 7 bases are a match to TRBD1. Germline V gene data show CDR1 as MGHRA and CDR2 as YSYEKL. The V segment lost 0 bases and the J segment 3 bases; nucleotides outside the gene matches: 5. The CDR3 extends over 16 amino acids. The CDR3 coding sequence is TGCGCCAGCAGCCAAGAAGGTAGGGGGCTCTACAATGAGCAGTTCTTC. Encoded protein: CASSQEGRGLYNEQFF.

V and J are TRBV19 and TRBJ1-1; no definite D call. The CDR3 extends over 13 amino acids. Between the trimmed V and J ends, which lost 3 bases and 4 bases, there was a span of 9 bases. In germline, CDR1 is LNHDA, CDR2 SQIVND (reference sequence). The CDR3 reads CASSMAVGTEAFF. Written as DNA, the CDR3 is TGTGCCAGTAGTATGGCGGTGGGCACTGAAGCTTTCTTT.

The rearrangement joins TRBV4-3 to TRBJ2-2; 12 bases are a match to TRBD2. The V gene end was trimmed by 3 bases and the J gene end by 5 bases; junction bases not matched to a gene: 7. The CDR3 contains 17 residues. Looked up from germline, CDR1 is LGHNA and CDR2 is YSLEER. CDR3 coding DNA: TGCGCCAGCAGCCACTTCGGGGGGACTAGCGGGACCGGGGAGCTGTTTTTT. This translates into CASSHFGGTSGTGELFF.

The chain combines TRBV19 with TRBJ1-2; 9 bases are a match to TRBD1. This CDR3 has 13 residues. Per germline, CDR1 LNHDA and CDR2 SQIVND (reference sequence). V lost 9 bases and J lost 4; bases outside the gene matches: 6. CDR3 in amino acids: CASHRGRAYGYTF. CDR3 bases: TGTGCCAGCCACAGGGGGCGCGCCTATGGCTACACCTTC. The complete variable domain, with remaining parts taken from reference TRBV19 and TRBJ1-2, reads DGGITQSPKYLFRKEGQNVTLSCEQNLNHDAMYWYRQDPGQGLRLIYYSQIVNDFQKGDIAEGYSVSREKKESFPLTVTSAQKNPTAFYLCASHRGRAYGYTFGSGTRLTVV.

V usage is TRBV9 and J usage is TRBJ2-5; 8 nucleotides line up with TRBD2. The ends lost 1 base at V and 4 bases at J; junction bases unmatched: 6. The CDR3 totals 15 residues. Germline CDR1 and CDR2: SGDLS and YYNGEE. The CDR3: CASSVNGGARETQYF. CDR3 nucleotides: TGTGCCAGCAGCGTAAACGGGGGGGCCCGAGAGACCCAGTACTTC.

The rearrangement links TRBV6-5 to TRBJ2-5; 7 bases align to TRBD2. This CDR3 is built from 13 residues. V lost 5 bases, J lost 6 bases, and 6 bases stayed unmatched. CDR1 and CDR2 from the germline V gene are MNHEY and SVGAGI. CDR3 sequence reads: CASSRTGLKTQYF. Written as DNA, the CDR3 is TGTGCCAGCAGTCGTACGGGACTAAAGACCCAGTACTTC.

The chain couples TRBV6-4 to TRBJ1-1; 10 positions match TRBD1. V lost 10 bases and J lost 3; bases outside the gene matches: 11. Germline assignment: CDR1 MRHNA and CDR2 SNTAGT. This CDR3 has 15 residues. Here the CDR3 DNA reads TGTGCCACCCAGACAGGGGGCGGATCGGACACTGAAGCTTTCTTT. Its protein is CATQTGGGSDTEAFF.

CDR3 in DNA: TGTGCTAGTGGTTTGGTACGCACGGGTGGCCAGCCCCAGCATTTT. Translation gives CASGLVRTGGQPQHF. The chain links TRBV12-5 to TRBJ1-5; no clear D gene. The CDR3 is 15 amino acids. V lost 0 bases, J lost 7 bases, and 13 bases lay in between. The germline V gene has CDR1 LGHNT and CDR2 FRNRAP.

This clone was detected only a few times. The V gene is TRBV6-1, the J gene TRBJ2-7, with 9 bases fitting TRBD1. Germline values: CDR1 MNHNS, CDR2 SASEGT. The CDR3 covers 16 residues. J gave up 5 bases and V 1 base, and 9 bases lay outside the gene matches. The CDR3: CASSEETGTGTNEQYF. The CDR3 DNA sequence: TGTGCCAGCAGTGAAGAGACCGGGACAGGGACCAACGAGCAGTACTTC.